This T cell receptor (beta chain) is from a study of T cells in localized non-small cell lung cancer. Study outcomes and limitations: A single tumor region was sequenced, leaving heterogeneity possible. Clonality of T cells reached its maximum in uninvolved adjacent lung, surpassing tumor.

This CDR3 comprises 14 residues. V was pared by 10 bases and J by 11 bases, with 21 bases between. Per germline, CDR1 MNHEY and CDR2 SVGAGI. Some clones are missing from TCRdb's copy, which holds only in-frame ones; the method was immunoSEQ multiplex PCR. The top ten clones hold 6% to 7% of a sample with 30,000 or so clones, 80% to 90% of them seen once. As for this clone: Its antigen is as yet unknown.

The V gene is TRBV6-5, the J gene TRBJ1-6; D gene ambiguous. The origin of this receptor is a male donor aged 60 or over with stage I lung adenocarcinoma. The material sequenced was peripheral blood, taken before any cancer treatment. The CDR3 region is CATRRSVDEAPLHF. CDR3 nucleotide sequence: TGTGCCACCCGACGGTCGGTCGATGAGGCACCCCTCCACTTT.